This TCR beta chain appears in the sequencing data of a study of control samples from healthy donors and cancer patients. Clones were sequenced by immunoSEQ multiplex PCR, and TCRdb holds only the in-frame ones, with some missing. The sample has 69,000 or so clones, approximately 94% seen once. The sample was blood. This clonotype originated in a woman in her twenties or thirties in good health.

This chain's CDR3 is CASSQGAGGNEKLFF. The CDR3 DNA follows: TGCGCCAGCAGCCAAGGGGCAGGGGGAAATGAAAAACTGTTTTTT. The chain recombines TRBV4-1 with TRBJ1-4, with 7 bases aligning to TRBD1. The length of the CDR3 is 15 residues. CDR1 is MGHRA and CDR2 is YSYEKL in the germline V gene. Germline trimming cut 1 base from V and 5 bases from J; bases unmatched to any gene: 4.